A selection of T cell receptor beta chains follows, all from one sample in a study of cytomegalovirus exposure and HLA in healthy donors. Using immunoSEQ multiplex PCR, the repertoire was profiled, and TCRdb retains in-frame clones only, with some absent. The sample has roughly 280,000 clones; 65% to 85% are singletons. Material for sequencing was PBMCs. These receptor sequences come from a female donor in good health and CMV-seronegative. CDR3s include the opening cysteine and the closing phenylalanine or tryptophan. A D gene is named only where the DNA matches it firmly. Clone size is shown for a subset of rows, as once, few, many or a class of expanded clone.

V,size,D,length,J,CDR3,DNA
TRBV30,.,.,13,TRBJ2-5,CAWSVLGGETQYF,TGTGCCTGGAGTGTACTAGGGGGAGAGACCCAGTACTTC
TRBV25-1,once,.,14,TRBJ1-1,CASRSTGFGTEAFF,TGTGCCAGCAGAAGTACAGGGTTCGGCACTGAAGCTTTCTTT
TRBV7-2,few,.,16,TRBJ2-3,CASSFLSGGRTDTQYF,TGTGCCAGCAGCTTTTTATCTGGCGGGCGCACAGATACGCAGTATTTT
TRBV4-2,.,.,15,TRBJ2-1,CASSAGGSSYNEQFF,TGTGCCAGCAGCGCAGGAGGGAGCTCCTACAATGAGCAGTTCTTC
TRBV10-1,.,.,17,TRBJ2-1,CASSESGASSTYNEQFF,TGCGCCAGCAGTGAGTCGGGGGCCAGCTCAACCTACAATGAGCAGTTCTTC
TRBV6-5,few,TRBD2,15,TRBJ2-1,CASISDSGRAGEQFF,TGTGCCAGCATATCAGATAGCGGGAGGGCCGGGGAGCAGTTCTTC
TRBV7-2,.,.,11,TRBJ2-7,CASSVGQMQYF,TGTGCCAGCAGCGTTGGACAGATGCAGTACTTC
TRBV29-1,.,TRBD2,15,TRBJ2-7,CSVGGTSGRSAEQYF,TGCAGCGTTGGGGGGACTAGCGGGAGATCGGCCGAGCAGTACTTC
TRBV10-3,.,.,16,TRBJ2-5,CAISERGDSGEETQYF,TGTGCCATCAGTGAGAGGGGGGACAGCGGAGAAGAGACCCAGTACTTC
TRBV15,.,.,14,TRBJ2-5,CATSTLGLQETQYF,TGTGCCACCAGCACACTGGGACTGCAAGAGACCCAGTACTTC
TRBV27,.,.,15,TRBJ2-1,CASSLSRAGGGEQFF,TGTGCCAGCAGTTTATCGAGGGCAGGGGGAGGTGAGCAGTTCTTC
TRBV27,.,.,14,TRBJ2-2,CASSFIRNTGELFF,TGTGCCAGCAGTTTCATCAGGAACACCGGGGAGCTGTTTTTT
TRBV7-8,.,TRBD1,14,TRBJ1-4,CASSSTGGYEKLFF,TGTGCCAGCAGCTCGACAGGGGGGTATGAAAAACTGTTTTTT
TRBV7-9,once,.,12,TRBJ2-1,CSSSLGGPGGIF,TGTTCCAGCAGCTTAGGGGGCCCCGGCGGGATCTTC
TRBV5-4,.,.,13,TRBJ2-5,CASRRDLQETQYF,TGTGCCAGCAGACGGGACTTGCAAGAGACCCAGTACTTC
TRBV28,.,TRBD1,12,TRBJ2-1,CASSLKTGGKFF,TGTGCCAGCAGTTTGAAAACAGGGGGGAAGTTCTTC
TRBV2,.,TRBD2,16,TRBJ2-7,CASSEVRTSGTYEQYF,TGTGCCAGCAGTGAAGTCCGGACTAGCGGTACCTACGAGCAGTACTTC
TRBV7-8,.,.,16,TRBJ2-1,CASSISGRSSYNEQFF,TGTGCCAGCAGTATCAGCGGAAGGAGCTCCTACAATGAGCAGTTCTTC
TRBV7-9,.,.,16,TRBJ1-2,CSSSLGPSGSGYGYTF,TGTTCCAGCAGCTTAGGCCCGTCAGGGTCAGGGTATGGCTACACCTTC
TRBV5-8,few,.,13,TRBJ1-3,CASSLTDGNTIYF,TGTGCCAGCAGCTTGACTGATGGAAACACCATATATTTT
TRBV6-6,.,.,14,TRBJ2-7,CASSIRQETYEQYF,TGTGCCAGCAGCATACGACAGGAAACCTACGAGCAGTACTTC
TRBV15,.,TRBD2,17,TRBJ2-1,CATSRDKGLAGSNEQFF,TGTGCCACCAGCAGAGATAAAGGACTAGCGGGGAGTAATGAGCAGTTCTTC
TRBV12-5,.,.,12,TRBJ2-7,CASGQGPYEQYF,TGTGCTAGTGGTCAGGGCCCCTACGAGCAGTACTTC
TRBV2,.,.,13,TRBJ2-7,CASRGGGPYEQYF,TGTGCCAGCAGAGGGGGGGGGCCCTACGAGCAGTACTTC
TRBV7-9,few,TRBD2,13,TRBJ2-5,CASTAGLEETQYF,TGTGCCAGCACCGCGGGACTAGAAGAGACCCAGTACTTC
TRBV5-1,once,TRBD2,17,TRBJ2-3,CASSLGLAGASTDTQYF,TGCGCCAGCAGCTTGGGACTAGCGGGCGCATCCACAGATACGCAGTATTTT
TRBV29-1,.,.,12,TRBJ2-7,CSVGAAGYEQYF,TGCAGCGTTGGGGCAGCCGGTTACGAGCAGTACTTC
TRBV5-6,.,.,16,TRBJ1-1,CASSLAGWTTNTEAFF,TGTGCCAGCAGCTTGGCGGGTTGGACTACGAACACTGAAGCTTTCTTT
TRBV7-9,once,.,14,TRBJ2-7,CASSGGPGSYEQYF,TGTGCCAGCAGCGGAGGACCGGGCTCCTACGAGCAGTACTTC
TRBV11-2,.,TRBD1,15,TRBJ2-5,CASSLGTGGKETQYF,TGTGCCAGCAGCCTCGGTACAGGGGGTAAGGAGACCCAGTACTTC
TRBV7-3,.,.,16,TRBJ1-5,CASSSRLYYSNQPQHF,TGTGCCAGCAGCTCGAGACTGTATTATAGCAATCAGCCCCAGCATTTT
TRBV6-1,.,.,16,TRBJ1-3,CASSEIQRTSGNTIYF,TGTGCCAGCAGTGAAATTCAGCGAACCTCTGGAAACACCATATATTTT
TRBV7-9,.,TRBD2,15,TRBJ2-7,CSSSLSGVSSYEQYF,TGTTCCAGCAGCCTGAGCGGGGTGAGCTCCTACGAGCAGTACTTC
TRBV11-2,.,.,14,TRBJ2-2,CASKHNRNTGELFF,TGTGCCAGCAAGCATAACAGGAACACCGGGGAGCTGTTTTTT
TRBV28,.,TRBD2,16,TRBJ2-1,CASSYSLAGVRNEQFF,TGTGCCAGCAGCTATTCCCTAGCGGGAGTAAGGAATGAGCAGTTCTTC
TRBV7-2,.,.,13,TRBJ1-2,CASSLRSPGGYTF,TGTGCCAGCAGCCTTAGAAGCCCGGGAGGCTACACCTTC
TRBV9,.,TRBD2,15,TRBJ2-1,CASSGGSAAYNEQFF,TGTGCCAGCAGTGGCGGGAGTGCCGCCTACAATGAGCAGTTCTTC
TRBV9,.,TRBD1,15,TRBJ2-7,CASSAGQGVIYEQYF,TGTGCCAGCAGCGCCGGACAGGGGGTCATTTACGAGCAGTACTTC
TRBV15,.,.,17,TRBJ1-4,CATSRDGGITTNEKLFF,TGTGCCACCAGCAGAGATGGGGGCATCACAACTAATGAAAAACTGTTTTTT
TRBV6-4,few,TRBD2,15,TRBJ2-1,CASSHLAGAGNEQFF,TGTGCCAGCAGCCACTTAGCGGGAGCGGGGAATGAGCAGTTCTTC
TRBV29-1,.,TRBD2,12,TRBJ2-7,CTGGAGVGEQYF,TGCACAGGCGGAGCGGGAGTGGGCGAGCAGTACTTC
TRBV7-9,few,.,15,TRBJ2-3,CASSAIRGGTDTQYF,TGTGCCAGCAGCGCCATCAGGGGTGGCACAGATACGCAGTATTTT
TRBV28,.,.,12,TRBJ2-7,CASSLTQYEQYF,TGTGCCAGCAGTTTGACACAATACGAGCAGTACTTC
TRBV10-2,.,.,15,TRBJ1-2,CASSESGGRVYGYTF,TGCGCCAGCAGTGAGTCGGGAGGCAGGGTCTATGGCTACACCTTC
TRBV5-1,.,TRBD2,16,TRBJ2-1,CASSLQSSGSRGEQFF,TGCGCCAGCAGCTTGCAGAGTAGCGGGAGTCGGGGTGAGCAGTTCTTC
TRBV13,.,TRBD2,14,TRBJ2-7,CASSDSGSSYEQYF,TGTGCCAGCAGCGATAGCGGGAGCTCCTACGAGCAGTACTTC
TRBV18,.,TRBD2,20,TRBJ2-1,CASSVRGTSGAKSSYNEQFF,TGTGCCAGCTCCGTTCGCGGGACTAGCGGGGCCAAGAGCTCCTACAATGAGCAGTTCTTC
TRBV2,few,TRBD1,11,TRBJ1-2,CASRDRGSYTF,TGTGCCAGCAGGGACAGGGGATCCTACACCTTC
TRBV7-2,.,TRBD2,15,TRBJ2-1,CASSTTSGSYNEQFF,TGTGCCAGCAGTACGACTAGCGGGAGCTACAATGAGCAGTTCTTC
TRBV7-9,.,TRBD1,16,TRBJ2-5,CASSLAPRQGGETQYF,TGTGCCAGCAGCTTAGCGCCTCGACAGGGGGGCGAGACCCAGTACTTC